This T cell receptor beta chain was identified in a study of blood T cell repertoires in COVID-19. At the level of the study: Samples of COVID-19 (acute and convalescent) were obtained from the United States, Italy and Spain. From T cells, B-cell-depleted T cells, or PBMCs came the material, which was cDNA or gDNA.

Authors' methods: Amplification of reference gene primers was used by the study to estimate nucleated cell counts. The data were produced by immunoSEQ multiplex PCR, yet TCRdb's version contains in-frame clones alone and is incomplete. From that table come the V and J calls and clone size; the DNA was used to work out D and trimming. The sample holds approximately 200,000 clones, about nine tenths seen once. The receptor was isolated from a man in his fifties or sixties with acute or convalescent COVID-19. Sequenced material: peripheral blood.

CDR3 in amino acids: CASSPRPGQGASGYGYTF. CDR3 nucleotide sequence: TGTGCCAGCTCGCCCCGACCGGGACAGGGGGCTTCGGGCTATGGCTACACCTTC. The chain employs TRBV18 and TRBJ1-2, with 12 nucleotides matching TRBD1. This CDR3 spans 18 amino acids. The germline CDR1 and CDR2 sequences are KGHSH and LQKENI. Trimming cost V 6 bases and J 4 bases; bases outside gene matches: 15. The full variable domain, its missing parts supplied by reference TRBV18 and TRBJ1-2, is NAGVMQNPRHLVRRRGQEARLRCSPMKGHSHVYWYRQLPEEGLKFMVYLQKENIIDESGMPKERFSAEFPKEGPSILRIQQVVRGDSAAYFCASSPRPGQGASGYGYTFGSGTRLTVV.